A selection of T cell receptor beta chains follows, all from one sample in a study of T cell responses to AZD1222 COVID-19 vaccine. TCRdb keeps only in-frame clones here, not all; method: immunoSEQ multiplex PCR. The sample shows 75,000 to 95,000 clones, about 91% of them seen only once. Sequencing was performed on peripheral blood, taken 28 days after the second AZD1222 dose. Receptor source: an adult who received the AZD1222 COVID-19 vaccine. Each CDR3 is given with its conserved first and last residue. D genes are given only for firm matches. Rows may omit the clone size; those that give it use once, few, many or a size class.

CDR3: CASSPSGQLYGYTF
DNA: TGTGCCAGCTCACCCTCGGGACAGCTTTATGGCTACACCTTC
size: -
V: TRBV18
D: TRBD1
J: TRBJ1-2

CDR3: CASTSKLAGDRNEQFF
DNA: TGTGCCAGCACCTCCAAACTAGCGGGAGATAGGAATGAGCAGTTCTTC
size: once
V: TRBV5-4
D: TRBD2
J: TRBJ2-1

CDR3: CASSWGGLDYEQYF
DNA: TGTGCCAGCAGTTGGGGGGGGCTAGACTACGAGCAGTACTTC
size: -
V: TRBV27
D: -
J: TRBJ2-7

CDR3: CASSLYHGQGSNTEAFF
DNA: TGTGCCAGCAGTTTATATCACGGACAGGGCTCGAACACTGAAGCTTTCTTT
size: -
V: TRBV28
D: TRBD1
J: TRBJ1-1

CDR3: CASSLRTQETQYF
DNA: TGCGCCAGCAGCCTCCGGACTCAAGAGACCCAGTACTTC
size: -
V: TRBV5-1
D: -
J: TRBJ2-5

CDR3: CASSLWIAGGTDTQYF
DNA: TGTGCCAGCAGCTTGTGGATAGCGGGAGGCACAGATACGCAGTATTTT
size: -
V: TRBV5-4
D: TRBD2
J: TRBJ2-3

CDR3: CASSFRTSGSSIVLNEQFF
DNA: TGTGCCAGCAGTTTTCGAACTAGCGGGAGTAGTATTGTCCTCAATGAGCAGTTCTTC
size: -
V: TRBV27
D: TRBD2
J: TRBJ2-1

CDR3: CASSKQGNEKLFF
DNA: TGTGCCAGCAGCAAACAGGGGAATGAAAAACTGTTTTTT
size: -
V: TRBV21-1
D: -
J: TRBJ1-4

CDR3: CASRGPGSRSTDTQYF
DNA: TGTGCCAGTAGGGGCCCAGGAAGCCGTAGCACAGATACGCAGTATTTT
size: once
V: TRBV19
D: -
J: TRBJ2-3

CDR3: CASSPDRSGNTIYF
DNA: TGTGCCAGCAGCCCGGACAGATCTGGAAACACCATATATTTT
size: -
V: TRBV3-1/TRBV3-2
D: -
J: TRBJ1-3

CDR3: CASSQELAGVRTGELFF
DNA: TGTGCCAGCAGCCAAGAGTTAGCGGGAGTTCGGACCGGGGAGCTGTTTTTT
size: -
V: TRBV3-1/TRBV3-2
D: TRBD2
J: TRBJ2-2

CDR3: CASSLFVGHTEAFF
DNA: TGTGCCAGCAGCCTCTTCGTGGGGCACACTGAAGCTTTCTTT
size: -
V: TRBV11-2
D: -
J: TRBJ1-1

CDR3: CASSLQRHNSPLHF
DNA: TGTGCCAGCAGCCTACAGAGACATAATTCACCCCTCCACTTT
size: -
V: TRBV7-3
D: -
J: TRBJ1-6

CDR3: CASSVGGGKTGELFF
DNA: TGTGCCAGCAGCGTAGGAGGGGGGAAAACCGGGGAGCTGTTTTTT
size: -
V: TRBV9
D: -
J: TRBJ2-2

CDR3: CASSFGPTQETQYF
DNA: TGTGCCAGCAGTTTTGGGCCGACGCAAGAGACCCAGTACTTC
size: -
V: TRBV27
D: -
J: TRBJ2-5

CDR3: CASSLQENYEQYF
DNA: TGCGCCAGCAGCTTGCAGGAGAACTACGAGCAGTACTTC
size: once
V: TRBV5-1
D: -
J: TRBJ2-7

CDR3: CSASWESYEQYF
DNA: TGCAGTGCTAGTTGGGAATCCTACGAGCAGTACTTC
size: -
V: TRBV20-1
D: -
J: TRBJ2-7

CDR3: CASSLTSSNQPQHF
DNA: TGTGCCAGCAGTTTGACCTCTAGCAATCAGCCCCAGCATTTT
size: -
V: TRBV27
D: -
J: TRBJ1-5

CDR3: CASRRQGGPYNSPLHF
DNA: TGTGCCAGCAGAAGACAGGGGGGTCCCTATAATTCACCCCTCCACTTT
size: -
V: TRBV27
D: TRBD1
J: TRBJ1-6

CDR3: CATSRDGRSNQPQHF
DNA: TGTGCCACCAGCAGAGATGGGAGGAGCAATCAGCCCCAGCATTTT
size: -
V: TRBV15
D: -
J: TRBJ1-5

CDR3: CASSLTGALNSNYGYTF
DNA: TGTGCCAGCAGTCTGACAGGGGCGCTGAATTCTAACTATGGCTACACCTTC
size: once
V: TRBV27
D: TRBD1
J: TRBJ1-2

CDR3: CASSSFRDTNTGELFF
DNA: TGTGCCAGCAGTTCGTTCCGGGACACCAACACCGGGGAGCTGTTTTTT
size: -
V: TRBV7-9
D: -
J: TRBJ2-2

CDR3: CASSLEGPGDTQYF
DNA: TGCGCCAGCAGCTTGGAAGGGCCGGGAGATACGCAGTATTTT
size: -
V: TRBV5-1
D: -
J: TRBJ2-3

CDR3: CASSEAVRQPQHF
DNA: TGTGCCAGCAGTGAAGCTGTGCGACAGCCCCAGCATTTT
size: -
V: TRBV6-1
D: -
J: TRBJ1-5

CDR3: CAISEGLAGGIDTQYF
DNA: TGTGCCATCAGTGAAGGGCTAGCGGGAGGGATTGATACGCAGTATTTT
size: -
V: TRBV10-3
D: TRBD2
J: TRBJ2-3

CDR3: CASSTHDRVYNQPQHF
DNA: TGTGCCAGTAGTACCCACGACAGGGTTTACAATCAGCCCCAGCATTTT
size: -
V: TRBV19
D: TRBD1
J: TRBJ1-5

CDR3: CASSPSGGEQPQHF
DNA: TGTGCCAGCAGTCCCAGTGGGGGGGAGCAGCCCCAGCATTTT
size: -
V: TRBV28
D: -
J: TRBJ1-5

CDR3: CASYGGPWGLAENNEQFF
DNA: TGTGCCAGCTACGGTGGACCCTGGGGACTAGCGGAGAACAATGAGCAGTTCTTC
size: -
V: TRBV28
D: TRBD2
J: TRBJ2-1

CDR3: CASSQDFGVNSPLHF
DNA: TGTGCCAGCAGCCAAGATTTCGGGGTTAATTCACCCCTCCACTTT
size: -
V: TRBV3-1/TRBV3-2
D: -
J: TRBJ1-6

CDR3: CASSSDRVRSETYEQYF
DNA: TGTGCCAGCAGCTCAGACAGGGTACGCTCTGAGACCTACGAGCAGTACTTC
size: few
V: TRBV5-5
D: TRBD1
J: TRBJ2-7

CDR3: CASSIAGGETQYF
DNA: TGTGCCAGCAGTATAGCGGGAGGAGAGACCCAGTACTTC
size: few
V: TRBV6-4
D: TRBD2
J: TRBJ2-5

CDR3: CASGDRGTNEKLFF
DNA: TGTGCCAGCGGGGACAGGGGGACTAATGAAAAACTGTTTTTT
size: -
V: TRBV7-6
D: TRBD1
J: TRBJ1-4

CDR3: CASSPSGGAYEQYF
DNA: TGTGCCAGTAGCCCCAGCGGGGGGGCCTACGAGCAGTACTTC
size: once
V: TRBV19
D: TRBD2
J: TRBJ2-7

CDR3: CASSTDRVYGYTF
DNA: TGTGCCAGCAGCACGGACAGGGTCTATGGCTACACCTTC
size: -
V: TRBV7-9
D: TRBD1
J: TRBJ1-2

CDR3: CASSIGTNNEQFF
DNA: TGTGCCAGTAGTATAGGGACAAACAATGAGCAGTTCTTC
size: once
V: TRBV19
D: -
J: TRBJ2-1

CDR3: CASSRTGPTEAFF
DNA: TGTGCCAGCAGCCGAACAGGTCCCACTGAAGCTTTCTTT
size: -
V: TRBV3-1/TRBV3-2
D: -
J: TRBJ1-1

CDR3: CASSKQGTSEQFF
DNA: TGTGCCAGCAGCAAGCAGGGAACGAGTGAGCAGTTCTTC
size: -
V: TRBV7-3
D: -
J: TRBJ2-1

CDR3: CASSSTAGYGYTF
DNA: TGTGCCAGCAGCTCGACAGCCGGATATGGCTACACCTTC
size: -
V: TRBV11-3
D: -
J: TRBJ1-2

CDR3: CASSSIGLAGFSYEQYF
DNA: TGTGCCAGCAGCTCAATAGGACTAGCGGGATTCTCCTACGAGCAGTACTTC
size: -
V: TRBV7-9
D: TRBD2
J: TRBJ2-7

CDR3: CASSAGTYTYEQYF
DNA: TGCGCCAGCAGCGCAGGGACGTACACCTACGAGCAGTACTTC
size: -
V: TRBV5-1
D: -
J: TRBJ2-7

CDR3: CASSFQSGTGSYEQYF
DNA: TGCGCCAGCAGCTTTCAATCCGGGACAGGCTCCTACGAGCAGTACTTC
size: -
V: TRBV5-1
D: TRBD1
J: TRBJ2-7

CDR3: CASSSPGTGGFYEQYF
DNA: TGTGCCAGCAGTTCACCCGGGACAGGGGGCTTCTACGAGCAGTACTTC
size: -
V: TRBV28
D: TRBD1
J: TRBJ2-7

CDR3: CASSRIHGYEQYF
DNA: TGTGCCAGCAGCAGGATTCACGGCTACGAGCAGTACTTC
size: -
V: TRBV21-1
D: -
J: TRBJ2-7

CDR3: CSVAGGNTGELFF
DNA: TGCAGCGTTGCCGGGGGGAACACCGGGGAGCTGTTTTTT
size: -
V: TRBV29-1
D: -
J: TRBJ2-2

CDR3: CASSDIGNEQFF
DNA: TGTGCCAGCAGTGACATAGGAAATGAGCAGTTCTTC
size: -
V: TRBV6-4
D: -
J: TRBJ2-1

CDR3: CASRTGVGPLYTF
DNA: TGTGCCAGCAGGACGGGGGTGGGGCCACTCTACACCTTC
size: -
V: TRBV6-5
D: -
J: TRBJ1-2

CDR3: CASSLEAGNSPLHF
DNA: TGCGCCAGCAGCTTGGAAGCGGGGAATTCACCCCTCCACTTT
size: -
V: TRBV5-1
D: -
J: TRBJ1-6

CDR3: CSVARGNTGELFF
DNA: TGCAGCGTTGCCAGGGGGAACACCGGGGAGCTGTTTTTT
size: -
V: TRBV29-1
D: -
J: TRBJ2-2

CDR3: CSVLSGTEAFF
DNA: TGCAGCGTCCTCTCCGGCACTGAAGCTTTCTTT
size: -
V: TRBV29-1
D: -
J: TRBJ1-1

CDR3: CASSLYGFYEQYF
DNA: TGTGCCAGCAGCTTATACGGTTTCTACGAGCAGTACTTC
size: -
V: TRBV11-2
D: -
J: TRBJ2-7

CDR3: CASSLIVNTEAFF
DNA: TGTGCCAGCAGTTTAATCGTGAACACTGAAGCTTTCTTT
size: -
V: TRBV27
D: -
J: TRBJ1-1

CDR3: CASSLGWGLNQPQHF
DNA: TGTGCCAGCAGCTTAGGATGGGGGCTCAATCAGCCCCAGCATTTT
size: -
V: TRBV7-8
D: -
J: TRBJ1-5

CDR3: CASRDSNTEAFF
DNA: TGTGCCAGCAGGGACAGTAACACTGAAGCTTTCTTT
size: -
V: TRBV27
D: -
J: TRBJ1-1

CDR3: CASGEGRRETQYF
DNA: TGTGCCAGCGGGGAGGGGCGGAGGGAGACCCAGTACTTC
size: few
V: TRBV27
D: TRBD2
J: TRBJ2-5